This T cell receptor beta chain appears in the sequencing data of a study of T cell responses to AZD1222 COVID-19 vaccine. On the study more broadly: Samples with a second dose at about 4 or about 12 weeks were pooled together.

On this clone itself: The antigen remains unidentified.

Study results and caveats: Among those given AZD1222, only six were seropositive at baseline. Regions 160-218 and 743-854 held dominance among vaccine-associated CD4 TCRs, which spanned spike. Most donors were white British and more were female, and clonal diversity was possibly underestimated.

Clones were sequenced by immunoSEQ multiplex PCR, and TCRdb holds only the in-frame ones, with some missing. The data show about 190,000 clones, around 90% seen once. The sample here was peripheral blood, taken on day 0 of AZD1222 vaccination. The sequence derives from an adult in good health.

This CDR3 reads CAISDTVNQPQHF. The CDR3 nucleotides are TGTGCCATCAGTGACACAGTCAATCAGCCCCAGCATTTT. The J gene is TRBJ1-5, the V gene TRBV10-3; D is unresolved. The CDR3 totals 13 residues. Germline V gene data show CDR1 as ENHRY and CDR2 as SYGVKD. The ends were cut back, 3 bases at V and 3 bases at J, with 6 bases in the middle.